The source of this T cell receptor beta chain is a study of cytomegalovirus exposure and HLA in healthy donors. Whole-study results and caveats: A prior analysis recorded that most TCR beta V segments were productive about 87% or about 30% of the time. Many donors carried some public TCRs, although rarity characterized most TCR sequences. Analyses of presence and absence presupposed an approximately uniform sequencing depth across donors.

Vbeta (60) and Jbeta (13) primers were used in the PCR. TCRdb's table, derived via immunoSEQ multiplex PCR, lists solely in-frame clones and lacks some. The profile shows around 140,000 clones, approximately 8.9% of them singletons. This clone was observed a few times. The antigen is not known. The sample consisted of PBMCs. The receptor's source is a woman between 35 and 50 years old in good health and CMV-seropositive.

CDR3 DNA sequence: TGTGCCAGCAGCGTAGGAGTCACCCCCACAGATACGCAGTATTTT. This gives the protein CASSVGVTPTDTQYF. The gene calls are TRBV9 and TRBJ2-3, with D hard to call. V shed 0 bases and J shed 2 bases, with 10 bases lying between them. CDR1 is SGDLS, CDR2 YYNGEE, per germline. This CDR3 is built from 15 residues.